Described below is a single TCR beta chain sequence and its context. Its specificity is not known. This entry belongs to a study of T cells after yellow fever vaccination. For the study at large: Preparation of the low-cell-number fractions used SMART-Seq v4 Ultra Low Input.

Study-level findings and limits: The study noted that FACS-sorted repertoires could contain abundant clonotypes contaminating from the bulk population. The secondary response was weaker but peaked faster, day 5 versus 15. Only a minor proportion of clonotypes was detected across both CD4 and CD8 compartments.

The CDR3 spans 15 residues. CDR1 is SGHRS, CDR2 YFSETQ, per germline. V was shortened by 3 bases and J by 2 bases, with 14 bases between the two germline ends. In TCRdb, the 5' RACE reads were re-called with MiXCR into one record per CDR3 protein. In the table there are about 340,000 distinct CDR3 sequences, approximately 12% of which are singletons. This specimen consisted of CD4+ T cells sorted from PBMCs, obtained 15 days after the yellow fever booster vaccination. The receptor was isolated from a man between 18 and 29 years old who received the YFV17D yellow fever vaccine. The V call is TRBV5-1, the J call TRBJ1-2, with D tentatively TRBD1 (5 bases). The CDR3 here is CASSSGGTGNYGYTF. Written as DNA, the CDR3 is TGCGCCAGCAGCTCTGGTGGGACGGGGAACTATGGCTACACCTTC.